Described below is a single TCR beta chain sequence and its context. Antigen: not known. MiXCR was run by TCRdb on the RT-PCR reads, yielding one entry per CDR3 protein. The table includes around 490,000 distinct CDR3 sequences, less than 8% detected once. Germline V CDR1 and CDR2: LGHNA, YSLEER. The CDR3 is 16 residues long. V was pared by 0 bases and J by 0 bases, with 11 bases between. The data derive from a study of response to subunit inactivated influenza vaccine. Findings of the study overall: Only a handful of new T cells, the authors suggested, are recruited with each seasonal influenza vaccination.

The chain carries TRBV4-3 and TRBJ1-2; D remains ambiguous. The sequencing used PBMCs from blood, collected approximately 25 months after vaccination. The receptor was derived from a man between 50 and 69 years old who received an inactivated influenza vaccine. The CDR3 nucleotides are TGCGCCAGCAGCCAAGATGCCGTCAACTCTAACTATGGCTACACCTTC. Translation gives CASSQDAVNSNYGYTF.